This passage covers 4 T cell receptor beta chains from one sample sequenced in a study of vaccination and CD4 T cells after COVID-19. Sample treatment: roughly 10-day PBMC culture with coronavirus spike peptide pools or control peptides (ViraFEST assay). No antigen has been assigned to these receptors. Oncomine TCR Beta short-read sequencing was applied to DNA from cultured CD4+ T cells. Using its own MiXCR run on the PCR reads, TCRdb lists one record per CDR3 protein. The data contain approximately 17,000 distinct CDR3 sequences, just over 70% of them singletons. The specimen was CD4+ T cells from blood, cultured in vitro. These TCRs come from a human donor who had recovered from COVID-19.

This clonotype was counted only a few times. The chain couples TRBV20-1 to TRBJ1-2; TRBD1 agrees at 9 bases. V shed 5 bases and J 4 bases; nucleotides not matched to a gene: 2. CDR3 length: 12 amino acids. Germline V lookup: CDR1 DFQATT, CDR2 SNEGSKA (reference sequence). The CDR3 DNA is TGCAGTGCTCTGGACAGGGGCTATGGCTACACCTTC. Protein product: CSALDRGYGYTF.

The chain couples TRBV6-1 to TRBJ2-7; no firm D call. CDR3 length equals 11 residues. With 0 bases removed from V and 3 bases from J, the gap between germline ends came to 0 bases. Germline V gene lookup returns CDR1 MNHNS and CDR2 SASEGT. For the CDR3, the DNA is TGTGCCAGCAGTGAAGCCTACGAGCAGTACTTC. Its protein product is CASSEAYEQYF.

This clonotype was counted between two and nine times. CDR3 sequence reads: CSASRITHEQYF. The CDR3 DNA reads as TGCAGTGCCTCTCGAATTACCCACGAGCAGTACTTC. V usage is TRBV20-1 and J usage is TRBJ2-7; D unclear. This CDR3 is built from 12 residues. In germline, CDR1 is DFQATT, CDR2 SNEGSKA (reference sequence). With 6 bases removed from V and 5 bases from J, the gap between germline ends came to 14 bases.

J is TRBJ1-2 and V is TRBV7-2; weak D call: TRBD1 (6 bases). Per germline, CDR1 SGHTA and CDR2 FQGNSA. This CDR3 is 15 amino acids long. Trimming shortened V by 6 bases and J by 3 bases, and 17 bases separated the two germline ends. The CDR3 DNA follows: TGTGCCAGCAGGCCTAAGGGGGGGCAGGACTATGGCTACACCTTC. This translates into CASRPKGGQDYGYTF. Complete variable domain (other parts from reference TRBV7-2 and TRBJ1-2): GAGVSQSPSNKVTEKGKDVELRCDPISGHTALYWYRQSLGQGLEFLIYFQGNSAPDKSGLPSDRFSAERTGGSVSTLTIQRTQQEDSAVYLCASRPKGGQDYGYTFGSGTRLTVV.